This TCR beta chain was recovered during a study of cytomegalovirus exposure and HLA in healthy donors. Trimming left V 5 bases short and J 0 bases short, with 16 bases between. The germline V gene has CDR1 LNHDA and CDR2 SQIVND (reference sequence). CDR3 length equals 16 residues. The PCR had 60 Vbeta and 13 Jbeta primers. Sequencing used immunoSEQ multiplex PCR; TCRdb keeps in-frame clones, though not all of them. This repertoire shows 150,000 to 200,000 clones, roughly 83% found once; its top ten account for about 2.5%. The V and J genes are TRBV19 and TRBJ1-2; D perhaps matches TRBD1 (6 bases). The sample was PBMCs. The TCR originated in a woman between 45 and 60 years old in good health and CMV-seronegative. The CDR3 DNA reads TGTGCCAGTAGTGAAAGAGGGGGAGCGACTAACTATGGCTACACCTTC. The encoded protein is CASSERGGATNYGYTF.